The clone carrying this TCR beta chain was recorded once. The target antigen is unknown. The template used for profiling TCR beta VDJ and CDR3 was genomic DNA. One entry per CDR3 protein, called by TCRdb with MiXCR from the reads. The table lists about 40,000 distinct CDR3 sequences, 60% to 80% of them singletons. CDR3 length: 15 residues. V shed 4 bases and J 7 bases; nucleotides not matched to a gene: 7. Per the germline V gene, CDR1 is SGHNT and CDR2 is YYREEE (reference sequence). This sample was included in a study of CD8+CD57+ T cells in acquired aplastic anemia. General study results and limits: A set of around 30 CD8+ CDR3 sequences was shared between patients and controls, and these sequences appeared highly expressed in patients.

CD8+CD57+ cell expansion, shown by flow cytometry, had occurred in the patients selected for sequencing. Untreated patients provided the blood samples, with no therapy given before sampling. This sequence was found in a human donor with aplastic anemia. This chain joins TRBV5-4 and TRBJ1-4, with 10 bases matching TRBD1. Input material: sorted CD4+, CD8+, or CD8+CD57+ T cells (not recorded which) from PBMCs. The CDR3 loop reads CASSDGQGGAEKLFF. In nucleotides, the CDR3 is TGTGCCAGCAGCGACGGACAGGGGGGGGCTGAAAAACTGTTTTTT.